These 18 T cell receptor beta chains were sequenced from one sample in a study of blood T cell repertoires in COVID-19. Repertoires were generated with immunoSEQ multiplex PCR, while TCRdb's copy carries only in-frame clones and drops some. Among approximately 250,000 clones listed, nearly 95% were seen once. The sample comprised peripheral blood. These receptor sequences come from a man aged 30-40 years with COVID-19, enrolled during active disease.

V and J are TRBV6-6 and TRBJ1-1; D not certain. The CDR3 loop spans 12 amino acids. V shed 6 bases and J shed 2 bases, with 7 bases lying between them. Looked up from germline, CDR1 is MNHNY and CDR2 is SVGAGI (reference sequence). As DNA, the CDR3 is TGTGCCAGCAGGCGGGCCAACACTGAAGCTTTCTTT. It specifies CASRRANTEAFF.

The CDR3 nucleotides are TGTGCCAGCAGCGTAGCTACAGGGCAAAGCTCTGGAAACACCATATATTTT. Translated, it gives CASSVATGQSSGNTIYF. V usage is TRBV9 and J usage is TRBJ1-3; TRBD1 might be the D (6 bases). The CDR3 has 17 residues. CDR1 is SGDLS and CDR2 is YYNGEE in the germline V gene. V lost 0 bases and J lost 0, with 13 bases in between.

The chain is built from TRBV5-1 and TRBJ1-2; D call uncertain. This CDR3 region has 15 residues. Germline CDR1 and CDR2: SGHRS and YFSETQ. V shed 0 bases and J shed 4 bases, with 13 bases lying between them. The CDR3 spells CASSLASRGIYGYTF. CDR3 coding DNA: TGCGCCAGCAGCTTGGCCAGTAGAGGGATCTATGGCTACACCTTC. The full variable domain, its missing parts supplied by reference TRBV5-1 and TRBJ1-2, is KAGVTQTPRYLIKTRGQQVTLSCSPISGHRSVSWYQQTPGQGLQFLFEYFSETQRNKGNFPGRFSGRQFSNSRSEMNVSTLELGDSALYLCASSLASRGIYGYTFGSGTRLTVV.

The gene calls are TRBV21-1 and TRBJ2-2; no DNA check was done on the table's D call, TRBD1. TRBV21-1 constitutes a pseudogene. The CDR3 contains 16 residues. The CDR3 DNA sequence: TGTGCCAGCAGCAAAGGGGCGATCAATGGCACCGGGGAGCTGTTTTTT. Protein: CASSKGAINGTGELFF.

This clone was observed a single time. The rearrangement joins TRBV4-1 to TRBJ2-1, with 14 bases that match TRBD2. The CDR3 sequence is 16 residues long. The germline CDR1 and CDR2 sequences are MGHRA and YSYEKL. CDR3 DNA sequence: TGCGCGTCGACTAGCGGGGGGGCAGAAGGGTGGAATGAGCAGTTCTTC. This codes for CASTSGGAEGWNEQFF.

The chain has TRBV6-5 and TRBJ1-3, with 9 bases matching TRBD1. Trimming took 2 bases from V and 7 from J; bases not matched to a gene: 9. Germline CDR1 and CDR2: MNHEY and SVGAGI. The CDR3 length is 16 residues. The CDR3 loop is CASSYTGTGPGNTIYF. The CDR3 DNA sequence: TGTGCCAGCAGTTACACCGGGACAGGGCCCGGTAACACCATATATTTT.

The gene calls are TRBV21-1 and TRBJ2-1; TRBD1 was called by the table and not checked on the DNA. TRBV21-1 is designated a pseudogene. CDR3 length: 14 amino acids. CDR3 DNA: TGTGCCAGCAGAACCGGGACAGGGAAGAATGAGCAGTTCTTC. Protein product: CASRTGTGKNEQFF.

The chain is built from TRBV5-4 and TRBJ1-2, with D tentatively TRBD1 (5 bases). The germline V and J ends were trimmed by 1 base and 7 bases, with 26 bases remaining between them. Germline-derived CDR1 and CDR2 are SGHNT and YYREEE (reference sequence). This CDR3 is 18 amino acids long. The CDR3 region has the DNA TGTGCCAGCAGCTTGTTTATCCCCCGGGACTTAGAAAGTTGTGGCTACACCTTC. It encodes CASSLFIPRDLESCGYTF.

The J gene is TRBJ1-6, the V gene TRBV19, with D tentatively TRBD1 (6 bases). Germline V gene data show CDR1 as LNHDA and CDR2 as SQIVND (reference sequence). The CDR3 consists of 16 residues. Trimming removed 3 bases from V and 1 base from J, with 10 bases in between. The CDR3 sequence: CASSIGDKSYNSPLHF. CDR3 DNA: TGTGCCAGTAGTATTGGGGACAAATCCTATAATTCACCCCTCCACTTT. Looking up the rest from reference TRBV19 and TRBJ1-6 gives the full variable domain: DGGITQSPKYLFRKEGQNVTLSCEQNLNHDAMYWYRQDPGQGLRLIYYSQIVNDFQKGDIAEGYSVSREKKESFPLTVTSAQKNPTAFYLCASSIGDKSYNSPLHFGNGTRLTVT.

The chain couples TRBV10-3 to TRBJ1-5; TRBD1 matches 8 bases. Germline-derived CDR1 and CDR2 are ENHRY and SYGVKD. Trimming removed 10 bases from V and 7 bases from J; junction bases left unmatched: 12. The length of the CDR3 is 14 residues. CDR3 coding DNA: TGTGCCACGGTAGAAAACGACAGGGGCCAGCCCCAGCATTTT. It specifies CATVENDRGQPQHF.

The chain is built from TRBV28 and TRBJ1-4, with D possibly being TRBD1 (5 bases). Germline CDR1 reads MDHEN; CDR2 reads SYDVKM. This CDR3 comprises 13 residues. Trimming pared 7 bases from V and 6 bases from J, leaving 12 bases between. For the CDR3, the DNA is TGTGCCAGCACCGCGGGGGGGGATGAAAAACTGTTTTTT. Translation gives CASTAGGDEKLFF. Full variable domain (outside the CDR3, taken from reference TRBV28 and TRBJ1-4): DVKVTQSSRYLVKRTGEKVFLECVQDMDHENMFWYRQDPGLGLRLIYFSYDVKMKEKGDIPEGYSVSREKKERFSLILESASTNQTSMYLCASTAGGDEKLFFGSGTQLSVL.

Here the CDR3 reads CASSVQDRGNSPLHF. The CDR3 bases are TGTGCCAGCAGCGTCCAGGACAGGGGCAATTCACCCCTCCACTTT. The V and J genes are TRBV9 and TRBJ1-6, with 9 positions matching TRBD1. Trimming cost V 2 bases and J 7 bases; bases outside gene matches: 4. Germline CDR1 is SGDLS and CDR2 is YYNGEE. This CDR3 is 15 amino acids long.

The chain recombines TRBV6-5 with TRBJ1-2, with unresolved D. V was pared by 0 bases and J by 2 bases, with 10 bases between. Looked up from germline, CDR1 is MNHEY and CDR2 is SVGAGI. The length of the CDR3 is 15 residues. CDR3 residues: CASSYSRRRNYGYTF. CDR3 in DNA: TGTGCCAGCAGTTACTCGCGACGGAGGAACTATGGCTACACCTTC.

The chain is built from TRBV5-4 and TRBJ1-1, with D unclear. The CDR3 spans 14 residues. Trimming stripped 0 bases from V and 0 bases from J, with 6 bases between. Germline V CDR1 and CDR2: SGHNT, YYREEE (reference sequence). As DNA, the CDR3 is TGTGCCAGCAGCTTGGCCGGTATGAACACTGAAGCTTTCTTT. It specifies CASSLAGMNTEAFF.

The CDR3 is CASSPLAGVGETQYF. DNA of the CDR3: TGTGCCAGCAGTCCGCTAGCGGGGGTAGGAGAGACCCAGTACTTC. The gene calls are TRBV27 and TRBJ2-5; 10 nucleotides line up with TRBD2. Unmatched junction bases numbered 7, after V lost 5 bases and J lost 4 bases. Germline V gives CDR1 MNHEY, CDR2 SMNVEV (reference sequence). The CDR3 runs to 15 residues.

The J gene is TRBJ1-5, the V gene TRBV19; TRBD1 agrees at 8 bases. Per germline, CDR1 LNHDA and CDR2 SQIVND (reference sequence). The CDR3 spans 18 residues. With V trimmed by 9 bases and J by 0 bases, 16 bases remained unmatched. CDR3 sequence (DNA): TGTGCCAGCCGAGGGTGGACAGGGCCCCGTTATAGCAATCAGCCCCAGCATTTT. It codes for CASRGWTGPRYSNQPQHF.

This chain joins TRBV20-1 and TRBJ2-5, with 9 positions matching TRBD1. The J segment lost 5 bases and the V segment lost 3 bases, leaving 10 bases of the junction unmatched. Germline-derived CDR1 and CDR2 are DFQATT and SNEGSKA (reference sequence). This CDR3 is built from 15 residues. The CDR3, as DNA: TGCAGTGCTAGTTTAGCGACAGGGGGTACGGAGACCCAGTACTTC. It codes for CSASLATGGTETQYF.

This chain uses TRBV2 with TRBJ1-1; the D gene is possibly TRBD1 (5 bases). The germline V and J ends were trimmed by 0 bases and 3 bases, with 11 bases remaining between them. The CDR3 is made up of 15 amino acids. From germline, CDR1 is SNHLY and CDR2 FYNNEI. CDR3 protein: CASSEARSGDTEAFF. The DNA of the CDR3 is TGTGCCAGCAGTGAAGCGAGGTCGGGGGACACTGAAGCTTTCTTT.